Detailed here is one TCR beta chain. Its antigen remains unknown. PCR used 60 Vbeta primers and 13 Jbeta primers. In the authors' methods: An analysis performed later counted roughly 79 million unique TCR beta chains (roughly 11 million of them shared). Generated by immunoSEQ multiplex PCR, the TCRdb table keeps only in-frame clones and is missing some. D and trimming were read from the DNA, whereas the V and J calls and clone size are those reported in that table. The repertoire holds around 170,000 clones, roughly 80% seen once, with 1.3% in the top ten. The sample belongs to a study of cytomegalovirus exposure and HLA in healthy donors. Background on the study: Out of about 410 genotyped donors, about 80% belonged to the Caucasian-associated ancestry cluster.

Sampled while nominally healthy, donors likely had unrecorded immune exposures. General observations from the study: Reported performance of the classifier showed diagnosis of cytomegalovirus status with high specificity and sensitivity.

Germline CDR1 SEHNR, CDR2 FQNEAQ (reference sequence). Trimming cost V 5 bases and J 2 bases; bases outside gene matches: 4. This CDR3 spans 14 amino acids. The chain links TRBV7-9 to TRBJ2-5; 8 bases align to TRBD2. This receptor was identified in a man aged 50 to 59 in good health and CMV-seropositive. The material sequenced was PBMCs. The CDR3 DNA follows: TGTGCCAGCAGCACACTAGCGGCTCAAGAGACCCAGTACTTC. It codes for CASSTLAAQETQYF.